These T cell receptor beta chains were read from a single sample in a study of HIV-infected patients and healthy controls. TCRdb redid the calling of the 5' RACE reads with MiXCR, one entry per CDR3 protein. The sample holds some 11,000 distinct CDR3 sequences, 9.3% seen once. The sample was blood, taken before antiretroviral therapy. Receptor source: an adult with HIV infection. The donor label of this sample is uncertain. Each CDR3 is given with its conserved first and last residue. D genes are given only for firm matches. A row's size may be missing; if present it is once, few, many or a size class.

TRBV18,TRBD1,many,TRBJ2-4,CASSPSTGTGDSLAKNIQYF,TGTGCCAGCTCACCGAGTACAGGGACAGGGGATTCATTAGCCAAAAACATTCAGTACTTC
TRBV2,NA,NA,TRBJ2-2,CASKTGANTGELFF,TGTGCCAGCAAAACAGGAGCGAACACCGGGGAGCTGTTTTTT
TRBV7-9,TRBD1,medium-sized,TRBJ2-2,CASSILQGARDGELFF,TGTGCCAGCAGCATACTTCAGGGGGCTCGCGATGGGGAGCTGTTTTTT
TRBV12-3/TRBV12-4,NA,many,TRBJ1-4,CASSSPRNRNEKLFF,TGTGCCAGCAGTTCCCCTCGTAACAGGAATGAAAAACTGTTTTTT
TRBV5-6,NA,NA,TRBJ1-5,CASTSWGAARRNQPQHF,TGTGCCAGCACCTCTTGGGGTGCGGCCCGCAGGAATCAGCCCCAGCATTTT
TRBV6-5,NA,many,TRBJ2-2,CASSYLDSGPAGELFF,TGTGCCAGCAGTTACTTGGACAGTGGCCCAGCCGGGGAGCTGTTTTTT
TRBV29-1,NA,many,TRBJ1-3,CSGTIGPGNTIYF,TGCAGCGGAACTATTGGGCCGGGAAACACCATATATTTT
TRBV20-1,TRBD1,large,TRBJ2-7,CSARWGQGVGEQYF,TGCAGTGCTAGGTGGGGTCAGGGGGTGGGCGAGCAGTACTTC
TRBV5-8,NA,many,TRBJ1-1,CASSLANTEAFF,TGTGCCAGCAGCTTGGCCAACACTGAAGCTTTCTTT
TRBV10-1,NA,many,TRBJ2-5,CASSDELGIQETQYF,TGCGCCAGCAGTGACGAGCTTGGAATACAAGAGACCCAGTACTTC
TRBV12-3/TRBV12-4,NA,many,TRBJ1-2,CASSLSYGYTF,TGTGCCAGCAGTTTATCCTATGGCTACACCTTC
TRBV10-3,NA,many,TRBJ2-7,CAINPGRNYEQYF,TGTGCCATCAATCCGGGGCGGAACTACGAGCAGTACTTC
TRBV11-2,NA,medium-sized,TRBJ1-2,CASSLGPGFDGYTF,TGTGCCAGCAGCTTAGGTCCAGGGTTCGATGGCTACACCTTC
TRBV13,NA,many,TRBJ1-6,CASSLPGFSPLHF,TGTGCCAGCAGCCTCCCAGGGTTTTCACCCCTCCACTTT
TRBV29-1,NA,few,TRBJ1-1,CSVVGPMNTEAFF,TGCAGCGTTGTGGGGCCAATGAACACTGAAGCTTTCTTT
TRBV5-4,NA,many,TRBJ1-1,CASSRGQMNTEAFF,TGTGCCAGCAGCCGCGGCCAAATGAACACTGAAGCTTTCTTT
TRBV18,NA,many,TRBJ1-2,CASSLTEGIGGYTF,TGTGCCAGCTCACTAACTGAGGGTATAGGTGGCTACACCTTC
TRBV12-3/TRBV12-4,NA,many,TRBJ2-3,CASSLAGQGYTDTQYF,TGTGCCAGCAGTTTAGCGGGGCAGGGTTACACAGATACGCAGTATTTT
TRBV5-1,TRBD1,many,TRBJ1-1,CASSPRQGYNEAFF,TGCGCCAGCAGCCCTAGACAGGGTTATAATGAAGCTTTCTTT
TRBV11-3,TRBD1,many,TRBJ2-7,CASRFQGAYEQYF,TGTGCCAGCAGATTCCAGGGGGCCTACGAGCAGTACTTC
TRBV5-6,TRBD2,medium-sized,TRBJ2-3,CASSLETGTSGGISTDTQYF,TGTGCCAGCAGCTTGGAGACGGGGACTAGCGGGGGGATCAGCACAGATACGCAGTATTTT
TRBV12-2,NA,medium-sized,TRBJ1-2,CASRLVQRSVTGTNYGYTF,TGTGCAAGTCGCTTAGTCCAGAGGAGCGTGACCGGAACCAACTATGGCTACACCTTC
TRBV7-9,NA,many,TRBJ2-6,CASSLQSSGANVLTF,TGTGCCAGCAGCCTTCAGAGCTCTGGGGCCAACGTCCTGACTTTC
TRBV20-1,NA,few,TRBJ2-1,CSAPRGSGNYNEQFF,TGCAGTGCTCCCCGGGGGAGCGGAAACTACAATGAGCAGTTCTTC
TRBV12-5,TRBD1,NA,TRBJ2-1,CASAGDSSYNEQFF,TGTGCTAGTGCTGGGGACAGCTCCTACAATGAGCAGTTCTTC
TRBV19,NA,many,TRBJ2-7,CASSRGFYEQYF,TGTGCCAGTAGTAGGGGGTTCTACGAGCAGTACTTC
TRBV11-2,NA,medium-sized,TRBJ2-1,CASSLGQNYEQFF,TGTGCCAGCAGCCTAGGACAGAACTATGAGCAGTTCTTC
TRBV27,TRBD1,medium-sized,TRBJ2-7,CASSFGTGGFDEQYF,TGTGCCAGCAGTTTCGGGACAGGGGGTTTCGACGAGCAGTACTTC
TRBV4-3,NA,NA,TRBJ2-7,CASSQRLPPASYEQYF,TGCGCCAGCAGCCAACGTTTGCCCCCCGCCTCCTACGAGCAGTACTTC
TRBV20-1,NA,many,TRBJ2-3,CSAEGGGIDTQYF,TGCAGTGCCGAGGGAGGAGGGATAGATACGCAGTATTTT
TRBV7-6,TRBD2,NA,TRBJ2-3,CASGVSGGAADTQYF,TGTGCCAGCGGAGTAAGCGGGGGGGCCGCAGATACGCAGTATTTT
TRBV5-1,TRBD1,many,TRBJ2-7,CASSLTPVTGNSYEQYF,TGCGCCAGCAGCTTGACCCCCGTGACAGGGAATTCCTACGAGCAGTACTTC
TRBV30,NA,NA,TRBJ2-7,CAWSVTIGGSLSSYEQYF,TGTGCCTGGAGTGTTACGATCGGCGGCTCCCTAAGCTCCTACGAGCAGTACTTC
TRBV18,NA,medium-sized,TRBJ1-1,CASSPRVNTEAFF,TGTGCCAGCTCACCCCGAGTGAACACTGAAGCTTTCTTT
TRBV20-1,TRBD2,NA,TRBJ2-3,CSALTLAGEPDTQYF,TGCAGTGCTCTTACCTTAGCGGGAGAACCAGATACGCAGTATTTT
TRBV29-1,NA,medium-sized,TRBJ1-5,CSVGYTVGQPQHF,TGCAGCGTTGGTTACACGGTGGGGCAGCCCCAGCATTTT
TRBV20-1,NA,NA,TRBJ1-4,CSANDKDEKLFF,TGCAGTGCTAACGACAAAGATGAAAAACTGTTTTTT
TRBV4-1,NA,many,TRBJ2-1,CASSQVSLVNEQFF,TGCGCCAGCAGCCAAGTCTCATTAGTCAATGAGCAGTTCTTC
TRBV19,NA,many,TRBJ2-3,CASSSTGTDTQYF,TGTGCCAGTAGTTCCACAGGCACAGATACGCAGTATTTT
TRBV6-4,NA,many,TRBJ2-2,CASSYLDTGELFF,TGTGCCAGCAGTTATCTCGACACCGGGGAGCTGTTTTTT
TRBV6-5,NA,many,TRBJ2-4,CASKRDVGGNIQYF,TGTGCCAGTAAACGAGATGTAGGAGGAAACATTCAGTACTTC
TRBV7-9,NA,many,TRBJ1-5,CASSGRGGASNQPQHF,TGTGCCAGCAGCGGACGGGGGGGGGCAAGCAATCAGCCCCAGCATTTT
TRBV7-2,NA,many,TRBJ2-5,CASSFSEYQETQYF,TGTGCCAGCAGCTTTAGCGAGTACCAAGAGACCCAGTACTTC
TRBV5-1,TRBD2,many,TRBJ2-1,CASSSGVAGVVLSYNEQFF,TGCGCCAGCAGCTCCGGGGTAGCGGGAGTGGTTTTATCCTACAATGAGCAGTTCTTC
TRBV11-3,NA,few,TRBJ1-3,CASSSTRNTIYF,TGTGCCAGCAGCTCCACCAGAAACACCATATATTTT
TRBV5-5,NA,NA,TRBJ2-2,CASSLRGRGSNTGELFF,TGTGCCAGCAGCTTGCGGGGCAGGGGATCGAACACCGGGGAGCTGTTTTTT
TRBV28,NA,many,TRBJ2-5,CASREQGPGETQYF,TGTGCCAGCAGGGAGCAGGGGCCGGGAGAGACCCAGTACTTC
TRBV12-3/TRBV12-4,TRBD1,medium-sized,TRBJ2-2,CASSPGQSNTGELFF,TGTGCCAGCAGTCCGGGACAGTCAAACACCGGGGAGCTGTTTTTT
TRBV7-9,NA,NA,TRBJ2-5,CASSLVSQETQYF,TGTGCCAGCAGCTTAGTATCTCAAGAGACCCAGTACTTC
TRBV7-9,NA,many,TRBJ2-3,CASSPRGDTQYF,TGTGCCAGCAGCCCCAGAGGGGATACGCAGTATTTT
TRBV12-3/TRBV12-4,NA,many,TRBJ1-6,CASSLERGVSPLHF,TGTGCCAGCAGCCTTGAGAGGGGGGTTTCACCCCTCCACTTT
TRBV11-2,NA,many,TRBJ2-3,CASRHPTGSTDTQYF,TGTGCCAGCAGACATCCAACGGGATCCACAGATACGCAGTATTTT
TRBV12-3/TRBV12-4,NA,NA,TRBJ2-5,CASSFGGGGETQYF,TGTGCCAGCAGTTTCGGAGGGGGCGGAGAGACCCAGTACTTC
TRBV7-8,TRBD2,many,TRBJ2-1,CASSSKRGGPYNEQFF,TGTGCCAGCAGCTCCAAACGGGGGGGCCCCTACAATGAGCAGTTCTTC
TRBV9,TRBD1,medium-sized,TRBJ2-7,CASSGQGAYEQYF,TGTGCCAGCAGCGGTCAGGGGGCCTACGAGCAGTACTTC
TRBV12-3/TRBV12-4,NA,many,TRBJ2-2,CASSPPGGATGELFF,TGTGCCAGCAGCCCCCCTGGCGGGGCTACCGGGGAGCTGTTTTTT